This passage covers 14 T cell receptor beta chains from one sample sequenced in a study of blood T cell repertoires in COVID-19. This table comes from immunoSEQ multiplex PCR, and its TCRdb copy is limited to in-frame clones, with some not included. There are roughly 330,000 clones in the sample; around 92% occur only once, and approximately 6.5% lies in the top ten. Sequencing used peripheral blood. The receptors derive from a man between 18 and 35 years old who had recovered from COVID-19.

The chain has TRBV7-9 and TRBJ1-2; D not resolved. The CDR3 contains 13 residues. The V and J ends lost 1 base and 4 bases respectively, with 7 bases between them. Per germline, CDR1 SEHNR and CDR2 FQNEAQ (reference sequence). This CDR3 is CASSLDSPYGYTF. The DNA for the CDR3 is TGTGCCAGCAGCTTAGACAGCCCCTATGGCTACACCTTC.

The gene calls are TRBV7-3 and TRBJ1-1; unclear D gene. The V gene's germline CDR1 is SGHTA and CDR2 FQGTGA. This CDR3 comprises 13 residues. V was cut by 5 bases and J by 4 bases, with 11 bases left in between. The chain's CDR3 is CASSRPGSTEAFF. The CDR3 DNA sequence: TGTGCCAGCAGCCGACCCGGGTCCACTGAAGCTTTCTTT. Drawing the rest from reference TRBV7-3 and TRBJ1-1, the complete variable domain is GAGVSQTPSNKVTEKGKYVELRCDPISGHTALYWYRQSLGQGPEFLIYFQGTGAADDSGLPNDRFFAVRPEGSVSTLKIQRTERGDSAVYLCASSRPGSTEAFFGQGTRLTVV.

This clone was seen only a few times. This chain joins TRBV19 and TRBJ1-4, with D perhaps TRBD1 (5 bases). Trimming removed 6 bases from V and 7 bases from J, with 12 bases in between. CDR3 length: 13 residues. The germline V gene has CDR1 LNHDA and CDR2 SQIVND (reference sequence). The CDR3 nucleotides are TGTGCCAGTAGCACGGGGACTGGTGAAAAACTGTTTTTT. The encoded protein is CASSTGTGEKLFF.

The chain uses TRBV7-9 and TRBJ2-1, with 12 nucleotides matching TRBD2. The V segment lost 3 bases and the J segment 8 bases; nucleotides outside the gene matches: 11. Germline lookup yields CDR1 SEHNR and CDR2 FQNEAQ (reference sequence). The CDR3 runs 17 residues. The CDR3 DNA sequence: TGTGCCAGCAGCTTCCCTCGGGCTAGCGGGAGGGGCGATGAGCAGTTCTTC. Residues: CASSFPRASGRGDEQFF.

In DNA, the CDR3 is TGTGCCAGCAGTTTAGGAGAGGCTAGCTTCTTC. This encodes CASSLGEASFF. This sequence joins TRBV6-2 or TRBV6-3 and TRBJ2-1; D may be TRBD2 (5 bases). V was pared by 4 bases and J by 16 bases, with 14 bases between. Germline loops: CDR1 MNHEY, CDR2 SVGEGT. The CDR3 totals 11 residues.

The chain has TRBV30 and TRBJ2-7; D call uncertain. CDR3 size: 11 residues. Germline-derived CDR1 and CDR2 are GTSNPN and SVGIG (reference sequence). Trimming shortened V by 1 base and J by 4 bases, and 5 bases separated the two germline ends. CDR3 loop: CAWSALYEQYF. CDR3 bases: TGTGCCTGGAGTGCCCTATACGAGCAGTACTTC.

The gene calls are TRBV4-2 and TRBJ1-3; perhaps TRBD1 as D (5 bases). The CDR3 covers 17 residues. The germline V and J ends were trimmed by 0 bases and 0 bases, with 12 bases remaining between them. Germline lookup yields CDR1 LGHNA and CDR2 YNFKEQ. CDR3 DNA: TGTGCCAGCAGCCAAGATAGTAAGACAGCCTCTGGAAACACCATATATTTT. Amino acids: CASSQDSKTASGNTIYF.

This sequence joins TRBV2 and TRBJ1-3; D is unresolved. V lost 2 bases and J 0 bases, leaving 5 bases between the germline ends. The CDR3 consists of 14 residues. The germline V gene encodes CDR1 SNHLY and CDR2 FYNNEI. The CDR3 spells CASSETDSGNTIYF. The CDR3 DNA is TGTGCCAGCAGTGAAACAGACTCTGGAAACACCATATATTTT.

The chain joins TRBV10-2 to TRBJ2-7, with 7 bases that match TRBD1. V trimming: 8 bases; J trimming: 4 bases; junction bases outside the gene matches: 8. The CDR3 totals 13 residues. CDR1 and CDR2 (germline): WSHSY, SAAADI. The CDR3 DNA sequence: TGCGCCAGCGGGTTGGACAGGTCGTACGAGCAGTACTTC. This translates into CASGLDRSYEQYF.

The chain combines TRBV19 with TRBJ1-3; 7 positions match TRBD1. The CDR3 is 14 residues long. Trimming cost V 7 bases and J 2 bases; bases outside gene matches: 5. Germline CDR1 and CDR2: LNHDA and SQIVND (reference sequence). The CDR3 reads CASNQGVTGNTIYF. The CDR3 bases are TGTGCCAGTAACCAGGGGGTAACTGGAAACACCATATATTTT.

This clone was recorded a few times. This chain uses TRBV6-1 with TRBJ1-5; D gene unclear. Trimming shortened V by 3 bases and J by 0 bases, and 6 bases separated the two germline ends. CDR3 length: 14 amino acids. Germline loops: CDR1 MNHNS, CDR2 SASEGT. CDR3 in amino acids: CASSETGSNQPQHF. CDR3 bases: TGTGCCAGCAGTGAGACTGGTAGCAATCAGCCCCAGCATTTT.

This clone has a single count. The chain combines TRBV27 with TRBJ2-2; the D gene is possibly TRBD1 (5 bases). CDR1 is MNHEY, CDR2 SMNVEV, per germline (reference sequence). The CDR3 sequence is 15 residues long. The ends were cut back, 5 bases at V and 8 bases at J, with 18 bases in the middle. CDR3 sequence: CASSPWGVLGGELFF. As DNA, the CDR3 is TGTGCCAGCAGTCCCTGGGGCGTTTTGGGTGGGGAGCTGTTTTTT.

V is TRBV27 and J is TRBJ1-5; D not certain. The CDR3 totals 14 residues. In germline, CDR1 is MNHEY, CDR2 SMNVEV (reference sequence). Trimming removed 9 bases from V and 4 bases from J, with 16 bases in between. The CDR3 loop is CASNWARPNQPQHF. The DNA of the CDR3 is TGTGCCAGTAACTGGGCCAGGCCAAATCAGCCCCAGCATTTT.

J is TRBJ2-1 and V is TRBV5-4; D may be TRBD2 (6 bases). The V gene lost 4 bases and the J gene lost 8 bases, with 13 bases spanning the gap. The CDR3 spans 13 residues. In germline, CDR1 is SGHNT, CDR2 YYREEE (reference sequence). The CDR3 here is CASSPWGEDEQFF. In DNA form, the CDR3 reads TGTGCCAGCAGCCCCTGGGGGGAGGATGAGCAGTTCTTC.